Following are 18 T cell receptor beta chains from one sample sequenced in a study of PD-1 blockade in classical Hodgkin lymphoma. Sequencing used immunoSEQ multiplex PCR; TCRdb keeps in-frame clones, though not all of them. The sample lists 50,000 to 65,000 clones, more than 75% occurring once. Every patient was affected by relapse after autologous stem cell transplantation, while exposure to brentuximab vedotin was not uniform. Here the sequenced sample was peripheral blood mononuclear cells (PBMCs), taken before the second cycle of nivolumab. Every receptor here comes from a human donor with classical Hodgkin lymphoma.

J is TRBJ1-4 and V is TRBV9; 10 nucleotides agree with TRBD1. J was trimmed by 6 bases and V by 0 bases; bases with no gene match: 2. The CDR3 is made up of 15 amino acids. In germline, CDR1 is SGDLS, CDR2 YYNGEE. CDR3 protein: CASSVAGTGDEKLFF. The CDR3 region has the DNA TGTGCCAGCAGCGTAGCGGGGACAGGGGATGAAAAACTGTTTTTT.

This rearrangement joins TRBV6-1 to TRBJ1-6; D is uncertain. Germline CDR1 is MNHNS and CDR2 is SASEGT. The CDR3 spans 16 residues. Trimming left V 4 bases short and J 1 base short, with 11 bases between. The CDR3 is CASSGSLSSYNSPLHF. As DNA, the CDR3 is TGTGCCAGCAGTGGATCTCTCAGTTCCTATAATTCACCCCTCCACTTT.

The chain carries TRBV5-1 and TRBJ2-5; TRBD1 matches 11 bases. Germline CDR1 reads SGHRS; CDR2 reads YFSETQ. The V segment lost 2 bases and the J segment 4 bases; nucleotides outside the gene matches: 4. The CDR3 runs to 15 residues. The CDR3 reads CASSFNGQGAETQYF. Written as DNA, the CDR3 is TGCGCCAGCAGCTTCAACGGACAGGGGGCAGAGACCCAGTACTTC.

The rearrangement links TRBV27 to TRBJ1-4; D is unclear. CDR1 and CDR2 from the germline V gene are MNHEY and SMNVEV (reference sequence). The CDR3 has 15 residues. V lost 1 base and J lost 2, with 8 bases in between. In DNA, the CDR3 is TGTGCCAGCAGTTTATTGGGTGGGACTAATGAAAAACTGTTTTTT. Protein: CASSLLGGTNEKLFF.

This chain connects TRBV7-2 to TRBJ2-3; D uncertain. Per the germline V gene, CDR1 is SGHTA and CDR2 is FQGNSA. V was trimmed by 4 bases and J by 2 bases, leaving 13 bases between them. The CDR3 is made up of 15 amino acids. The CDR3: CASSSSLDFTDTQYF. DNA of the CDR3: TGTGCCAGCAGCTCCAGCCTAGATTTCACAGATACGCAGTATTTT. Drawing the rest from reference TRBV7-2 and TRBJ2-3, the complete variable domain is GAGVSQSPSNKVTEKGKDVELRCDPISGHTALYWYRQSLGQGLEFLIYFQGNSAPDKSGLPSDRFSAERTGGSVSTLTIQRTQQEDSAVYLCASSSSLDFTDTQYFGPGTRLTVL.

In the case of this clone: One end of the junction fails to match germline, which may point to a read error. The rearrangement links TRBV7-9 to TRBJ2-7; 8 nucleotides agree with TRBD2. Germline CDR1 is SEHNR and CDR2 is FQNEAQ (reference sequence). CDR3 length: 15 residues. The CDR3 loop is CASSLGSGIAGSLNF. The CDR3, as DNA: TGTGCCAGCAGCTTGGGCTCCGGAATAGCGGGGAGCTTGAACTTC. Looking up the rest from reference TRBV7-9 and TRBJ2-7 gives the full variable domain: DTGVSQNPRHKITKRGQNVTFRCDPISEHNRLYWYRQTLGQGPEFLTYFQNEAQLEKSRLLSDRFSAERPKGSFSTLEIQRTEQGDSAMYLCASSLGSGIAGSLNFGPGTRLTVT.

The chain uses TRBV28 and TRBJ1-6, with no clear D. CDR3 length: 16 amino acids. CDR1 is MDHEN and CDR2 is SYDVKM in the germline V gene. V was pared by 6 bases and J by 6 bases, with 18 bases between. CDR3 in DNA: TGTGCCAGCAGCACTATGAAGGGAGAACTTAATTCACCCCTCCACTTT. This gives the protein CASSTMKGELNSPLHF.

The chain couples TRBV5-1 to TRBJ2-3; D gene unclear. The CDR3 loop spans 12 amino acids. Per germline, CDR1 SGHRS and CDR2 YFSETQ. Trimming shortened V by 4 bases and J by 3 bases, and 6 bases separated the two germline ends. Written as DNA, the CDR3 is TGCGCCAGCAGCGCCCGTACAGATACGCAGTATTTT. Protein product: CASSARTDTQYF.

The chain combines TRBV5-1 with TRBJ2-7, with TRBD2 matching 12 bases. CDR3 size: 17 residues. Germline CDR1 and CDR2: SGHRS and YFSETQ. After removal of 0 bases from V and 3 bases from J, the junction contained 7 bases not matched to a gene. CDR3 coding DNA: TGCGCCAGCAGCTTGGCTAGCGGGGGGGCCCAACTCTACGAGCAGTACTTC. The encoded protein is CASSLASGGAQLYEQYF.

The DNA of the CDR3 is TGTGCCAGCAGTTGGGATCGACAGGGGAAGGGCTCTGGAAACACCATATATTTT. Amino acids: CASSWDRQGKGSGNTIYF. The rearrangement uses TRBV28 and TRBJ1-3, with 8 bases lining up with TRBD1. In germline, CDR1 is MDHEN, CDR2 SYDVKM. This CDR3 spans 18 amino acids. Trimming cost V 4 bases and J 0 bases; bases outside gene matches: 11.

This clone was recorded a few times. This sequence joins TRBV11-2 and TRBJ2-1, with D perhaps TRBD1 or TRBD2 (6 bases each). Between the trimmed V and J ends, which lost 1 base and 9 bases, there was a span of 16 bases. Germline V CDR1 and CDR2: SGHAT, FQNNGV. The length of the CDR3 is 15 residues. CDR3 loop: CASSLVGGMVGEQFF. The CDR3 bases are TGTGCCAGCAGCTTAGTGGGGGGCATGGTAGGTGAGCAGTTCTTC.

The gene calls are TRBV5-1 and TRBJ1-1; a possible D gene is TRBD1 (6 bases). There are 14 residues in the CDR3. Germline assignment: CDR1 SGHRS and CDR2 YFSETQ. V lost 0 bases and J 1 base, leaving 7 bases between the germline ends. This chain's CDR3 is CASSLVGGNTEAFF. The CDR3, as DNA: TGCGCCAGCAGCTTGGTAGGGGGGAACACTGAAGCTTTCTTT.

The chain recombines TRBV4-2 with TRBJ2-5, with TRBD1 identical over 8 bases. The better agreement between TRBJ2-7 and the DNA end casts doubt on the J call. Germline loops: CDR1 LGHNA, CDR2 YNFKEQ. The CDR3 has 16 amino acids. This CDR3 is CASSQEGSGGYHEQYF. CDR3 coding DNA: TGTGCCAGCAGCCAAGAGGGGTCAGGGGGCTACCACGAGCAGTACTTC.

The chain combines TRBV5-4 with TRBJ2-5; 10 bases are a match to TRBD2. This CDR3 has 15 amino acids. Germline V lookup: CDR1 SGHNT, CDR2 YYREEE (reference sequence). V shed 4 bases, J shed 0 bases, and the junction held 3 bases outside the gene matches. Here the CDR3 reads CASSGTSGDQETQYF. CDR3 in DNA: TGTGCCAGCAGCGGAACTAGCGGGGACCAAGAGACCCAGTACTTC.

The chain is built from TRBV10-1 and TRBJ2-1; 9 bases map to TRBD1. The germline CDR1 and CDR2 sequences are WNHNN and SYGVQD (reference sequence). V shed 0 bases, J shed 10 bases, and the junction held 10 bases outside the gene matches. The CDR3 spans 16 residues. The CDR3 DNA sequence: TGCGCCAGCAGTGAGTCATCCGGGACAGGGATGTGGGAGCAGTTCTTC. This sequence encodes CASSESSGTGMWEQFF.

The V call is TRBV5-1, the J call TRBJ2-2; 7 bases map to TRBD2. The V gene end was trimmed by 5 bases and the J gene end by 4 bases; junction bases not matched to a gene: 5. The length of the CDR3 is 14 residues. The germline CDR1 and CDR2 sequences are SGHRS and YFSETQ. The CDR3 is CASSQGGATGELFF. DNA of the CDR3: TGCGCCAGCAGTCAGGGAGGGGCCACCGGGGAGCTGTTTTTT.

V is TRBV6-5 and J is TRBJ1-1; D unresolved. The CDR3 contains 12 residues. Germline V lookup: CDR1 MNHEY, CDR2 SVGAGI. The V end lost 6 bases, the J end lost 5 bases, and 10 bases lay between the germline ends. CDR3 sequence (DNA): TGTGCCAGCAGGTCTGGTGGGACTGAAGCTTTCTTT. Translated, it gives CASRSGGTEAFF.

CDR3 in amino acids: CASSQEIQETQYF. In nucleotides, the CDR3 is TGCGCCAGCAGCCAGGAGATTCAAGAGACCCAGTACTTC. The chain employs TRBV4-1 and TRBJ2-5; unclear D gene. CDR3 length equals 13 residues. Germline V gene data show CDR1 as MGHRA and CDR2 as YSYEKL. V dropped 3 bases and J dropped 2 bases, with 7 bases sitting between them.